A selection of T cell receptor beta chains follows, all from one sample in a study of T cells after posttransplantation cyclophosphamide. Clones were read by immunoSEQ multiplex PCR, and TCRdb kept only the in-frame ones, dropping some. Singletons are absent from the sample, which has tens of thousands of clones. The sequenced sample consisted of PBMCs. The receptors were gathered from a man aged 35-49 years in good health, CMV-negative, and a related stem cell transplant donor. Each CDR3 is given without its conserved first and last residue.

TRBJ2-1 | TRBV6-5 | ASSYLGTEQF
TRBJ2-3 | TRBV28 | ASLSPAGGWDTQY
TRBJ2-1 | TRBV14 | ASRLGSYNEQF
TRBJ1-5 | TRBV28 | ASSLIAYNQPQH
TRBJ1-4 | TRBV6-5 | ASGGRGNEKLF
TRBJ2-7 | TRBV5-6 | ASSTDRSSYEQY
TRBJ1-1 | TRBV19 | ASSGWTGVTEAF
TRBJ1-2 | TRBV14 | ASSQGRGDGYT
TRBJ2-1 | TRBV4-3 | ASSQEGTAYNEQF
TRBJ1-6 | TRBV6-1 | ASSEPWDSNSPLH
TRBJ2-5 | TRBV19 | ASSAGQGSETQY
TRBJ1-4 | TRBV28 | ASRSRGYEKLF
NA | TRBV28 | ASSLSAGGPDEQY
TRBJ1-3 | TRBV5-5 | ASSTLTEDTIY
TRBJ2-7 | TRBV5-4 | ASSPLPGTSGPYEQY
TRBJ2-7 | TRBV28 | ASSSPTEPTYEQY
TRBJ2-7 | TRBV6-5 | ASGQGVSYEQY
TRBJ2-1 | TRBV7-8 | ASSLRGLAGHNEQF
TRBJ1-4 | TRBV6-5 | ASSYDRRLLF
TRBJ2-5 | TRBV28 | ASSQAPELAETQY
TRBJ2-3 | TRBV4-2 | ASSQDLGQGSDTQY
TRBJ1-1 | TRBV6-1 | ASKRTGDQNTEAF
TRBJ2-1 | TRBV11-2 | ASSFTSGTYNEQF
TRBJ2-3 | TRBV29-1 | SVEVSGGDTQY
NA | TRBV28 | ASLEGGGHEQY
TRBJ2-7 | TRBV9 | ASSVGSGEFYEQY
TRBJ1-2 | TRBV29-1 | SGLQGMGYGYT
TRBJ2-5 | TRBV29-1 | SGGSGGETQY
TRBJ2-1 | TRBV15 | ATSRDYGREGSNEQF
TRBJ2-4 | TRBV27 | ASRGMLGLNIQY
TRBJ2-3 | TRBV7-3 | ASSSGTSTDTQY
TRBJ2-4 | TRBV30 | AWSVPGLAASKNIQY
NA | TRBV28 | ASSRLGQGDSYEQY
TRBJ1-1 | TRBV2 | ARGSGGNTEAF
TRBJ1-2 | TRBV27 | ASSLFARGDYGYT
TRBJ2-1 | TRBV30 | AWSVWGGLNEQF
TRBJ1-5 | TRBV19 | ASSIRVASNQPQH
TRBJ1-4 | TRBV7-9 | ASSVSGTGREKLF
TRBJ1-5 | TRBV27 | ASSFNTEQPQH
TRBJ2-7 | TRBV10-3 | AISVPGQGAEQY
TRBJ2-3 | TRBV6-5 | ASSYSQGIDTQY
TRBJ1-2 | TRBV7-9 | ASSSGTGVPNYGYT
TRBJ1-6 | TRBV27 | ASSLAGLGSPLH
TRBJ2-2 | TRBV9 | ASSATVTGELF